The 12 T cell receptor beta chains below were found in one sample sequenced in a study of T-cell reconstitution after alpha-beta-depleted transplantation in children. A TCRbeta library incorporating unique molecular identifiers was prepared. One entry per CDR3 protein results from TCRdb running MiXCR on the PCR reads. Among 360,000 or so distinct CDR3 sequences listed, about a fifth were seen once. The sequencing used PBMCs from the stem cell graft donor, collected from the stem cell graft. The receptors derive from a human donor who donated a stem cell graft to a child with acute myeloid leukemia.

This clonotype was counted only a few times. V gene TRBV7-9 combines with J gene TRBJ2-1, with D unclear. CDR1 is SEHNR and CDR2 is FQNEAQ in the germline V gene (reference sequence). The germline V and J ends were trimmed by 5 bases and 9 bases, with 14 bases remaining between them. CDR3 length: 13 amino acids. The CDR3: CASSRTESGEQFF. DNA for the CDR3: TGTGCCAGCAGCAGAACTGAGTCGGGTGAGCAGTTCTTC.

The J gene is TRBJ2-5, the V gene TRBV4-1; 7 bases are a match to TRBD1. CDR1 is MGHRA, CDR2 YSYEKL, per germline. The CDR3 runs to 19 residues. The V and J ends lost 5 bases and 5 bases, in that order; junction bases with no gene match: 23. The DNA of the CDR3 is TGCGCCAGCAGCTCGTTTCCAGCCTGGGACAGTAATTTTGCGGAGACCCAGTACTTC. This encodes CASSSFPAWDSNFAETQYF.

This clonotype has a count of ten or more. The chain is built from TRBV29-1 and TRBJ2-1; D not certain. V was trimmed by 7 bases and J by 0 bases, leaving 10 bases between them. The CDR3 has 13 amino acids. CDR1 and CDR2 (germline): SQVTM, ANQGSEA. Here the CDR3 reads CSAEVPSYNEQFF. DNA for the CDR3: TGCAGCGCCGAGGTCCCCTCCTACAATGAGCAGTTCTTC.

The chain is built from TRBV11-2 and TRBJ2-1; possible D gene TRBD2, 5 bases. The CDR3 sequence is 12 residues long. Germline V gene lookup returns CDR1 SGHAT and CDR2 FQNNGV. V lost 10 bases to trimming and J lost 12 bases, with 19 bases between them. This CDR3 reads CATPGRRAGQFF. In nucleotides, the CDR3 is TGTGCCACCCCGGGAAGGAGAGCAGGGCAGTTCTTC. The variable domain in full, with the rest retrieved from reference TRBV11-2 and TRBJ2-1, is EAGVAQSPRYKIIEKRQSVAFWCNPISGHATLYWYQQILGQGPKLLIQFQNNGVVDDSQLPKDRFSAERLKGVDSTLKIQPAKLEDSAVYLCATPGRRAGQFFGPGTRLTVL.

This clonotype has just a few counts. This chain uses TRBV28 with TRBJ2-3; a weak D match, TRBD2 (5 bases). The V and J ends lost 5 bases and 5 bases respectively, with 14 bases between them. This CDR3 is built from 14 residues. Germline values: CDR1 MDHEN, CDR2 SYDVKM. The CDR3 nucleotides are TGTGCCAGCAGTAACGTGGGAGCGGTAGATACGCAGTATTTT. It is translated as CASSNVGAVDTQYF.

In its sample, this clonotype was seen a few times. This rearrangement joins TRBV7-2 to TRBJ2-1; unclear D gene. CDR1 SGHTA and CDR2 FQGNSA come from the germline V gene. This CDR3 region has 14 residues. V dropped 1 base and J dropped 5 bases, with 9 bases sitting between them. The DNA for the CDR3 is TGTGCCAGCAGCTTAGGACGGGCCAACAATGAGCAGTTCTTC. Translated: CASSLGRANNEQFF.

This clonotype was observed at least ten times. This chain links TRBV20-1 with TRBJ2-1, with 9 bases matching TRBD2. Germline CDR1 is DFQATT and CDR2 is SNEGSKA (reference sequence). The CDR3 length is 15 residues. The V gene end was trimmed by 0 bases and the J gene end by 5 bases; junction bases not matched to a gene: 5. DNA for the CDR3: TGCAGTGCTAGAGACCTAGCGGGAAAGAACAATGAGCAGTTCTTC. Its protein is CSARDLAGKNNEQFF.

This clonotype was observed a handful of times. CDR3 in amino acids: CASSLVMGNHNEQFF. CDR3 nucleotides: TGTGCCAGCAGTTTAGTGATGGGAAACCACAATGAGCAGTTCTTC. The chain has TRBV12-3 or TRBV12-4 and TRBJ2-1; D call uncertain. The CDR3 is made up of 15 amino acids. The V end was cut by 1 base, the J end by 5 bases, with 12 bases between.

The chain is built from TRBV12-3 or TRBV12-4 and TRBJ2-3, with D hard to call. This CDR3 is 14 amino acids long. V lost 2 bases and J 2 bases, leaving 8 bases between the germline ends. CDR3 in DNA: TGTGCCAGCAGTTTATCCAGAATCACAGATACGCAGTATTTT. Translation gives CASSLSRITDTQYF.

The chain uses TRBV24-1 and TRBJ2-2; 10 bases fit TRBD2. Germline loops: CDR1 KGHDR, CDR2 SFDVKD. There are 14 residues in the CDR3. Losses at the gene ends were 6 bases for V and 7 bases for J; bases not matched to a gene: 4. The chain's CDR3 is CATSLAGVGGELFF. Here the CDR3 DNA reads TGTGCCACCAGTCTAGCGGGAGTTGGCGGGGAGCTGTTTTTT.

This clonotype was seen at least ten times. J is TRBJ1-1 and V is TRBV28, with D uncertain. The CDR3 covers 17 residues. The V end was cut by 2 bases, the J end by 1 base, with 17 bases between. CDR1 and CDR2 from the germline V gene are MDHEN and SYDVKM. The CDR3 coding sequence is TGTGCCAGCAGTTTACCGTACGAGGACGTAGGGAACACTGAAGCTTTCTTT. It yields the protein CASSLPYEDVGNTEAFF.

V and J are TRBV6-5 and TRBJ1-1; D unresolved. Trimming took 2 bases from V and 1 from J, leaving 11 bases between them. In germline, CDR1 is MNHEY, CDR2 SVGAGI. CDR3 length equals 15 residues. CDR3 in amino acids: CASSYDRWPNTEAFF. The CDR3 DNA is TGTGCCAGCAGTTACGACCGCTGGCCGAACACTGAAGCTTTCTTT.